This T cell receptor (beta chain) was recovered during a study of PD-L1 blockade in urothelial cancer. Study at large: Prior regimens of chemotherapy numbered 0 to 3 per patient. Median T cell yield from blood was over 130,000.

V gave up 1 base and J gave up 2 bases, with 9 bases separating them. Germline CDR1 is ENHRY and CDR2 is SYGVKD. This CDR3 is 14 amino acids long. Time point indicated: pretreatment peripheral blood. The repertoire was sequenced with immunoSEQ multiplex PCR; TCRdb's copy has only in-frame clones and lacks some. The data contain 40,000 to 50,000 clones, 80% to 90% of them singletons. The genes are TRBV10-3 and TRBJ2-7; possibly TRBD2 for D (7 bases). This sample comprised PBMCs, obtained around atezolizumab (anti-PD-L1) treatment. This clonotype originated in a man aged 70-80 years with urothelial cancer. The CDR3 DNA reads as TGTGCCATCAGTGAGTTGGGGGGGCCCTACGAGCAGTACTTC. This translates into CAISELGGPYEQYF.